The entry that follows covers one TCR beta chain sequence. The antigen it recognizes is unknown. One base away there is no much larger clone; base qualities are not given. The immunoSEQ Assay, a bias-controlled multiplex PCR, was used to amplify TCRbeta CDR3 regions from genomic DNA. The published analysis was carried out like this. The number of nucleated cells in each sample was estimated from the amplification of reference gene primers within the assay. To quantify the absolute abundance of each unique TCRbeta CDR3 rearrangement, sequence reads were collapsed and filtered. Productive Simpson clonality was computed per sample as the square root of Simpson's diversity index over productive rearrangements. TCRdb holds this immuneACCESS table with in-frame rearrangements only. Some clones are missing; in checked studies, unresolved V genes explain under half, and the rest has no known cause. Clonal size and the V and J genes are those of that table, whereas D and trimming came from the DNA. Within this sample are hundreds of thousands of clones, with roughly 87% of them counted one time only. Roughly 0.8% of the sample rests with the top ten.

Each collaborating institution followed its own protocols to collect whole blood in K2EDTA tubes. For TCRbeta analysis, collaborator samples were shipped as frozen whole blood, as isolated PBMCs, or as DNA extracted from either sample type. This sample stems from a study of blood T cell repertoires in COVID-19 (dated by TCRdb to the early 2020s). In terms of the full investigation: Samples from collaborators originated in the United States, Italy and Spain and spanned both the acute and convalescent phases of COVID-19. The material from the prospective study consisted of cDNA or gDNA derived from T cells, B-cell-depleted T cells, or PBMCs. The dataset comprised deeply sampled blood TCRbeta repertoires from subjects exposed to, actively infected with, or recovered from COVID-19. The repertoires were released in a freely available public database intended as a resource for research on the immune response to SARS-CoV-2. The samples were drawn from the first 160 participants of the ongoing ImmuneRACE study and from 1,254 subjects provided by 6 global collaborators. A de-identified subject ID, COVID-19 status, age in years and sex were almost always included in the sample metadata. HLA class I and class II types, where available, came from metadata supplied by the sample provider rather than from assay-based typing.

Results the study describes overall, beyond this receptor: How much clinical and demographic metadata was included differed by source and by participant, and the metadata was provided uncurated.

Sequenced material: peripheral blood. The receptor's source is a woman in her thirties with acute or convalescent COVID-19.

The DNA reads TGTGCCAGCACCGGACAGGTCAGCACAGATACGCAGTATTTT. It specifies CASTGQVSTDTQYF. The chain is made from TRBV2 and TRBJ2-3; the central 7 bases match TRBD1. From cysteine to phenylalanine, the CDR3 is 14 amino acids long. Only the CDR3 DNA stays, 42 bases, in frame from base 1. Trimmed from V: 7 bases; trimmed from J: 0 bases; junction bases lacking a gene match: 4. From a lookup of the germline V gene, CDR1 and CDR2 are SNHLY and FYNNEI.